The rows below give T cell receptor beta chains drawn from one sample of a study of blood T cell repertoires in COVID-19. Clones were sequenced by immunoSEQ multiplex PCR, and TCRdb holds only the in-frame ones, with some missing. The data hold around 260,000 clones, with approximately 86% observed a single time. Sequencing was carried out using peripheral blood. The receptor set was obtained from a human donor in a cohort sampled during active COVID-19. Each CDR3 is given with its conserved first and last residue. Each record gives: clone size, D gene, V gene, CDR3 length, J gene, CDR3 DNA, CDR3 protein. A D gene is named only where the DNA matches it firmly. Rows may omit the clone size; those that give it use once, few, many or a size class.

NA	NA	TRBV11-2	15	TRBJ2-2	TGTGCCAGCAGCTCCTTACGCTCGGGCACCGGGGAGCTGTTTTTT	CASSSLRSGTGELFF
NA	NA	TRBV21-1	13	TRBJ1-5	TGTGCCAGCAAGGGACAGGGCGATCAGCCCCAGCATTTT	CASKGQGDQPQHF
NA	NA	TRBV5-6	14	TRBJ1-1	TGTGCCAGCAGCTTAGACGACAGAGGCACTGAAGCTTTCTTT	CASSLDDRGTEAFF
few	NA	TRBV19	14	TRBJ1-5	TGTGCCAGTACTACACAGTCTCCCAATCAGCCCCAGCATTTT	CASTTQSPNQPQHF
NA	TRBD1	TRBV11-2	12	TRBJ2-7	TGTGCCAGAGGGACAGGGAGCCACGAGCAGTACTTC	CARGTGSHEQYF
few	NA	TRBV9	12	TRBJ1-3	TGTGCCAGCGGGGGGGCTGGAAACACCATATATTTT	CASGGAGNTIYF
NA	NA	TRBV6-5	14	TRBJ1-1	TGTGCCAGCAGCTCGACATGGATGAACACTGAAGCTTTCTTT	CASSSTWMNTEAFF
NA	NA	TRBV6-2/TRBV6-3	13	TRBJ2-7	TGTGCCAGCAGTTACTCGAGCTCCTACGAGCAGTACTTC	CASSYSSSYEQYF
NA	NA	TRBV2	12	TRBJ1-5	TGTGCCAGCAGTGTTGGCTTCGAGCCCCAGCATTTT	CASSVGFEPQHF
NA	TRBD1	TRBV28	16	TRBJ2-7	TGTGCCAGCAGTTTATTATTCGGACAGGTACTCTACGAGCAGTACTTC	CASSLLFGQVLYEQYF
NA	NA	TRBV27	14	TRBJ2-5	TGTGCCAGCAGTTTAGAGGGAACCCAAGAGACCCAGTACTTC	CASSLEGTQETQYF
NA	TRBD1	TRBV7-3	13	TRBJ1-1	TGTGCCAGCAGCTTTTCGGGACAGTCTGAAGCTTTCTTT	CASSFSGQSEAFF
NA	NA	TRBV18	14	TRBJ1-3	TGTGCCAGCTCACCAGGAGTCCCTGGAAACACCATATATTTT	CASSPGVPGNTIYF
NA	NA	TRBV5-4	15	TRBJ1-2	TGTGCCAGCAGCCTAGTTGACGGGGAATTCTATGGCTACACCTTC	CASSLVDGEFYGYTF
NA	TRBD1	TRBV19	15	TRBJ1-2	TGTGCCAGTAGTTTCCGAACCCACAGGGGATATGGCTACACCTTC	CASSFRTHRGYGYTF
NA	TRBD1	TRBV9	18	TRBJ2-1	TGTGCCAGCAGCGTCAGGTCAGGGGGCCCACTCTCCTACAATGAGCAGTTCTTC	CASSVRSGGPLSYNEQFF
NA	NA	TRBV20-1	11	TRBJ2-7	TGCAGTGCTAGACCCGGGGAGGAGCAGTACTTC	CSARPGEEQYF
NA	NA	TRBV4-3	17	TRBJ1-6	TGCGCCAGCAGCCAAGCCCCTCACCCAGGGGATCAAACACCCCTCCACTTT	CASSQAPHPGDQTPLHF
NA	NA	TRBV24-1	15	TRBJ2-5	TGTGCCACCAGTGAGAATCGGGAGATAGAGGAGACCCAGTACTTC	CATSENREIEETQYF
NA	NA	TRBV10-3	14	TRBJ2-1	TGTGCCATCAGTGGAACTAGCATGGGCAATGAGCAGTTCTTC	CAISGTSMGNEQFF
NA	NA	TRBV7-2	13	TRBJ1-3	TGTGCCAGCAGCTTAGATCGGGTCCACACCATATATTTT	CASSLDRVHTIYF
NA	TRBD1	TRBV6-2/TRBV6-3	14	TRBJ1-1	TGTGCCAGCAGTTGGGACAGGGTCAACACTGAAGCTTTCTTT	CASSWDRVNTEAFF
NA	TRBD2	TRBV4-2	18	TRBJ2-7	TGTGCCAGCAGCCAAGATCCGGGACTAGCGGGAGGACTCTACGAGCAGTACTTC	CASSQDPGLAGGLYEQYF
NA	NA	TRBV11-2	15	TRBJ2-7	TGTGCCAGCAGCTTAGGAGTTAGGAGGCCCTACGAGCAGTACTTC	CASSLGVRRPYEQYF
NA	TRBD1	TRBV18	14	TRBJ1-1	TGTGCCAGCTCACCACAGCGACAGGGGGCTGAAGCTTTCTTT	CASSPQRQGAEAFF
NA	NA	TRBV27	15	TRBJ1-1	TGTGCCAGCAGCCCCGGGACATACATGAACACTGAAGCTTTCTTT	CASSPGTYMNTEAFF
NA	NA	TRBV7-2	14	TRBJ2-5	TGTGCCAGCAGCTTTTGGGGCGGGAAAGAGACCCAGTACTTC	CASSFWGGKETQYF
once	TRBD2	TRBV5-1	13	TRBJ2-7	TGCGCCAGCAGCGGACAAGGCGGGAGCGAGCAGTACTTC	CASSGQGGSEQYF
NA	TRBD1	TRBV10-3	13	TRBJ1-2	TGTGCCATCAGTCCGGACAGGGGGCCAAGTCACACCTTC	CAISPDRGPSHTF
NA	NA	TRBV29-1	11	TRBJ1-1	TGCAGCGTGCGGGGCGAAACTGAAGCTTTCTTT	CSVRGETEAFF
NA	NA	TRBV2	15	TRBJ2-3	TGTGCCAGCAGCGTTAGACAGGTCCTATCTTCTACGCAGTATTTT	CASSVRQVLSSTQYF
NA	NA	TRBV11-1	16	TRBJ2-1	TGTGCCAGCAGCTTAGGATGGGGAGAGTCCTACAATGAGCAGTTCTTC	CASSLGWGESYNEQFF
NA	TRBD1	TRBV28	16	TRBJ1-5	TGTGCCAGCAAAGGGACAGGGGCGAAGGGGGCTATTTCCCAGCATTTT	CASKGTGAKGAISQHF
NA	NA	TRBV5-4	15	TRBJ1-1	TGTGCCAGCAGCTTGGTCGGACAGCGAGACACTGAAGCTTTCTTT	CASSLVGQRDTEAFF